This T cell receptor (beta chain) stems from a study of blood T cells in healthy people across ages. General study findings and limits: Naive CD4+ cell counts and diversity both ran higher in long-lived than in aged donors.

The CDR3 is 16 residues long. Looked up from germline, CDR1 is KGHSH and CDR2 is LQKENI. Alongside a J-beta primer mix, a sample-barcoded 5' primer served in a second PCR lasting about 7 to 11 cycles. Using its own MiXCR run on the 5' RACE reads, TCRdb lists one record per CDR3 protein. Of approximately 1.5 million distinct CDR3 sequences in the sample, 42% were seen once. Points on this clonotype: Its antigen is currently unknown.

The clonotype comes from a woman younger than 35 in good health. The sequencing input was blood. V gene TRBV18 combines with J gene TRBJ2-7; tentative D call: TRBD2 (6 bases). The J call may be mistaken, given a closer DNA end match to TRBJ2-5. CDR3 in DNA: TGTGCCAGCTCACCATCTAGCGAGATCTTGATTGAGACCCAGTACTTC. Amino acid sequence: CASSPSSEILIETQYF.